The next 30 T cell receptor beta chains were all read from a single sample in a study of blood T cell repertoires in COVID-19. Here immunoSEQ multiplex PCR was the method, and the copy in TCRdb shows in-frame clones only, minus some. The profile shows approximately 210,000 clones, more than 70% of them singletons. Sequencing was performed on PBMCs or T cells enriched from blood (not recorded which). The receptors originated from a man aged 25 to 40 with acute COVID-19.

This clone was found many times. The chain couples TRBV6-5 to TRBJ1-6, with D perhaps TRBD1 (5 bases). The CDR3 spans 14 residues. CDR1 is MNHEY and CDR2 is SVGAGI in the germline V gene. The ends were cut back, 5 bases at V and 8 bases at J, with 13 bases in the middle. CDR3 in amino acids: CASSPTDTDSPLHF. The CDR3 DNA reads TGTGCCAGCAGTCCCACGGACACTGATTCACCCCTCCACTTT.

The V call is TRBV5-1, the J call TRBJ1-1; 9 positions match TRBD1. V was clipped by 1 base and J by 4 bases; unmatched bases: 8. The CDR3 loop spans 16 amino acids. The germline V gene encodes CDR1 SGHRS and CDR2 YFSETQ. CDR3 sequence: CASSLLGQGIGTEAFF. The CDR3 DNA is TGCGCCAGCAGCTTGCTGGGACAGGGAATTGGCACTGAAGCTTTCTTT.

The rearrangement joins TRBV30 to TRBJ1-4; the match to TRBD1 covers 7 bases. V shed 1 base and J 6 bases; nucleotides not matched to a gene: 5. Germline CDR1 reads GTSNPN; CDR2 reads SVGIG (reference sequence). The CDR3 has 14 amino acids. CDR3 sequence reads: CAWSGDREDEKLFF. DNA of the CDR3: TGTGCCTGGAGTGGAGACAGGGAGGATGAAAAACTGTTTTTT.

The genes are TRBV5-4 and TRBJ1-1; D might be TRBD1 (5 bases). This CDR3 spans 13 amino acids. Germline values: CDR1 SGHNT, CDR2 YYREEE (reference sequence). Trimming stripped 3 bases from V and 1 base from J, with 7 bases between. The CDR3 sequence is CASSWGGNTEAFF. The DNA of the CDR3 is TGTGCCAGCAGCTGGGGCGGGAACACTGAAGCTTTCTTT.

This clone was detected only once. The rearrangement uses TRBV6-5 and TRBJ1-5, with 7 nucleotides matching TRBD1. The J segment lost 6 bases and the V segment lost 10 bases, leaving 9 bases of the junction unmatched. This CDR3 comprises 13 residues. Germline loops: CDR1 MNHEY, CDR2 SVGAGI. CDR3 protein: CATFGQVGQPQHF. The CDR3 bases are TGTGCCACCTTCGGACAGGTGGGTCAGCCCCAGCATTTT.

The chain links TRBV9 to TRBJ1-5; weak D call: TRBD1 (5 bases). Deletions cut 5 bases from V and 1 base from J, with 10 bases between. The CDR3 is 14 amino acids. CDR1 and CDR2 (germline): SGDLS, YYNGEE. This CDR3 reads CASSLTGSNQPQHF. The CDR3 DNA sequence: TGTGCCAGCAGTCTTACAGGAAGCAATCAGCCCCAGCATTTT.

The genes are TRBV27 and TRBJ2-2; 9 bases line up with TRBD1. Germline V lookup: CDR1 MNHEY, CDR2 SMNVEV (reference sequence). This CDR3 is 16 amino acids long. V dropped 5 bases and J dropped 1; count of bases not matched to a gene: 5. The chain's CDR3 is CASSPQGALNTGELFF. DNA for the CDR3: TGTGCCAGCAGTCCACAGGGGGCCCTGAACACCGGGGAGCTGTTTTTT.

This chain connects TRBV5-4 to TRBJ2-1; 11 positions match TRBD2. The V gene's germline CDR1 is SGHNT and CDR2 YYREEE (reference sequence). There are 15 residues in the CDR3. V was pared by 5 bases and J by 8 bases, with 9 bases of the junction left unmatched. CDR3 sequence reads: CASRFSGGAADEQFF. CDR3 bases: TGTGCCAGCAGATTTAGCGGGGGGGCCGCGGATGAGCAGTTCTTC.

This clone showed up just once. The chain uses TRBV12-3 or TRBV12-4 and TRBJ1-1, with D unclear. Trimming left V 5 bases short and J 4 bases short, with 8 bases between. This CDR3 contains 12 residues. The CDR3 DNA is TGTGCCAGCAGTCCTACAGCCACTGAAGCTTTCTTT. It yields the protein CASSPTATEAFF.

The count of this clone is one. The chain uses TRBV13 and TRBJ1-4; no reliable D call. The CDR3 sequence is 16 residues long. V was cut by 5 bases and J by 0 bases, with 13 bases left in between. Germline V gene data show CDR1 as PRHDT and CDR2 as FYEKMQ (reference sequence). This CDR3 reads CASSPLRGATNEKLFF. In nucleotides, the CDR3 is TGTGCCAGCAGCCCCCTTCGCGGTGCAACTAATGAAAAACTGTTTTTT.

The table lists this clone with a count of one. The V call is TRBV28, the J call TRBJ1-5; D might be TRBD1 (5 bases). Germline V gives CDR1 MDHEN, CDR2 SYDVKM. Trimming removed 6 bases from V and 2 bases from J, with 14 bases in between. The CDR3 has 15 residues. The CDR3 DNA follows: TGTGCCAGCAGGGGGGGGGAAACCGGCAATCAGCCCCAGCATTTT. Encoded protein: CASRGGETGNQPQHF. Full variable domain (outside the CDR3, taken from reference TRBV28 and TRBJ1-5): DVKVTQSSRYLVKRTGEKVFLECVQDMDHENMFWYRQDPGLGLRLIYFSYDVKMKEKGDIPEGYSVSREKKERFSLILESASTNQTSMYLCASRGGETGNQPQHFGDGTRLSIL.

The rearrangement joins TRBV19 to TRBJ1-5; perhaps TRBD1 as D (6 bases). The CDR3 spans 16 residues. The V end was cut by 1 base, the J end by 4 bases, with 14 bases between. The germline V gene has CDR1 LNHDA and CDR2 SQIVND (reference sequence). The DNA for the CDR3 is TGTGCCAGTAGTATAGGCCGGACAGTGACTAATCAGCCCCAGCATTTT. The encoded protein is CASSIGRTVTNQPQHF.

CDR3 sequence: CASSLVMDRADGYTF. DNA for the CDR3: TGCGCCAGCAGCCTTGTGATGGACAGGGCGGATGGCTACACCTTC. This sequence joins TRBV4-1 and TRBJ1-2; 8 positions agree with TRBD1. With 4 bases clipped from V and 6 bases from J, the junction kept 10 bases outside the gene matches. Germline CDR1 and CDR2: MGHRA and YSYEKL. The CDR3 contains 15 residues.

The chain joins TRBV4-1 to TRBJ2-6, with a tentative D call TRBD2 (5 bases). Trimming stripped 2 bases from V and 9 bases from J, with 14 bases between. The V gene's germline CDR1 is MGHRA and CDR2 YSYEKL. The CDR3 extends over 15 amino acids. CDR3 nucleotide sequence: TGCGCCAGCAGCCAACCTCCGGGAAATGACAACGTCCTGACTTTC. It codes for CASSQPPGNDNVLTF.

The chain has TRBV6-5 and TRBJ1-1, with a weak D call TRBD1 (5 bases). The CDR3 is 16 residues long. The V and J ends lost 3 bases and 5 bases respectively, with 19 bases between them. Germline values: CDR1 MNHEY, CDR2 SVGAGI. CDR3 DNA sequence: TGTGCCAGCAGTTATCTCCCCCGTGGGGCGCGTACTGAAGCTTTCTTT. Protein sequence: CASSYLPRGARTEAFF.

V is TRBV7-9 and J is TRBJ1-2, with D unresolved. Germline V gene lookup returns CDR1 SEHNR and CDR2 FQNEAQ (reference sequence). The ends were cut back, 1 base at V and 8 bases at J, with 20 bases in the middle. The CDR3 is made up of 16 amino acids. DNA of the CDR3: TGTGCCAGCAGCTTAGGACATCTAGCCCGGGAGACGGGCTACACCTTC. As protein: CASSLGHLARETGYTF.

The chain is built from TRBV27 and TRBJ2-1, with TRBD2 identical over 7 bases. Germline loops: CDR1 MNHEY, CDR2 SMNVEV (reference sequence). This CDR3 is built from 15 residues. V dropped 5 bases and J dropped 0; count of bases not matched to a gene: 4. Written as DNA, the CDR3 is TGTGCCAGCAGTCGAGCGGGGAGCTCCTACAATGAGCAGTTCTTC. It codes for CASSRAGSSYNEQFF.

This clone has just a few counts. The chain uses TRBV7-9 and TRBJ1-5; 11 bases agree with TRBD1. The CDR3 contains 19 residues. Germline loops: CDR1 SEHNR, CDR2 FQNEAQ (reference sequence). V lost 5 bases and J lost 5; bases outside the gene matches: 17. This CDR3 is CASSTTSPDRGQTHQPQHF. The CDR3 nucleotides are TGTGCCAGCAGCACCACATCTCCGGACAGGGGGCAAACGCATCAGCCCCAGCATTTT.

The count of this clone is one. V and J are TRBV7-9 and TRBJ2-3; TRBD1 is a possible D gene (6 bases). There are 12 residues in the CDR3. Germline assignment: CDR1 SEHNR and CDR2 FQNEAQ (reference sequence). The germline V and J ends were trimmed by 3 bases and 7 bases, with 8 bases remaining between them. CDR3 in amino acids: CASSLGHYTQYF. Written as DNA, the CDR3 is TGTGCCAGCAGCTTGGGACATTATACGCAGTATTTT.

The CDR3 sequence is CASSYSGRSYGYTF. For the CDR3, the DNA is TGTGCCAGCAGTTACTCCGGGAGGTCCTATGGCTACACCTTC. The rearrangement uses TRBV6-5 and TRBJ1-2; D unclear. CDR3 length: 14 residues. Germline CDR1 is MNHEY and CDR2 is SVGAGI. V was trimmed by 0 bases and J by 4 bases, leaving 9 bases between them.

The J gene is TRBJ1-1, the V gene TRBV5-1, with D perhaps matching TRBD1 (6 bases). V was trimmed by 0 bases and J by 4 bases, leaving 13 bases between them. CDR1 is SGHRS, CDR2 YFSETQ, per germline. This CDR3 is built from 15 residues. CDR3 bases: TGCGCCAGCAGCTTGGATGGGGGCGGGGGCACTGAAGCTTTCTTT. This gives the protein CASSLDGGGGTEAFF.

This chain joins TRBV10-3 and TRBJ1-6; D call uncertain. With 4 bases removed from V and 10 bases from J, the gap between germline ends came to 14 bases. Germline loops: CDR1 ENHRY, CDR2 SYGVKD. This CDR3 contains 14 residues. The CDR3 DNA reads TGTGCCATCAGTGCCGACCCGGGAAGCTCACCCCTCCACTTT. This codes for CAISADPGSSPLHF.

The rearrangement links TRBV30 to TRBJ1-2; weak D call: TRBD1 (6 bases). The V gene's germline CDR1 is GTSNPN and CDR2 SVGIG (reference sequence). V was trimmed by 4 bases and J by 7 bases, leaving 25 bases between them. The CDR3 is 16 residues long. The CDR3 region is CAWNPSNEGRGAGYTF. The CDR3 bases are TGTGCCTGGAATCCCTCTAATGAAGGGCGGGGGGCTGGCTACACCTTC.

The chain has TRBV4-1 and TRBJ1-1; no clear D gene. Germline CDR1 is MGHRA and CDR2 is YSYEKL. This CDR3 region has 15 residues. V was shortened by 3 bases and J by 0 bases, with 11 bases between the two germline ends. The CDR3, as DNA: TGCGCCAGCAGCCAGGGCGGGCTGATGAACACTGAAGCTTTCTTT. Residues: CASSQGGLMNTEAFF.

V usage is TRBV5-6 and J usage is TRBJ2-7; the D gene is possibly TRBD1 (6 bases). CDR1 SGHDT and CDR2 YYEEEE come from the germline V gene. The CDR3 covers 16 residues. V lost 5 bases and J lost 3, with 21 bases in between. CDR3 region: CASRLRERQAIYEQYF. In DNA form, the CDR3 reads TGTGCCAGCAGATTAAGAGAGAGACAGGCGATCTACGAGCAGTACTTC.

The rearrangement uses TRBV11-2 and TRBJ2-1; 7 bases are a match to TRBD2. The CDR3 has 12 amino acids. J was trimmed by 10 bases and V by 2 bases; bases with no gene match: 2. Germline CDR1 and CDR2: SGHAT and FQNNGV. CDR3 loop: CASSLWREEQFF. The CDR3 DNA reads TGTGCCAGCAGCTTATGGCGGGAGGAGCAGTTCTTC.

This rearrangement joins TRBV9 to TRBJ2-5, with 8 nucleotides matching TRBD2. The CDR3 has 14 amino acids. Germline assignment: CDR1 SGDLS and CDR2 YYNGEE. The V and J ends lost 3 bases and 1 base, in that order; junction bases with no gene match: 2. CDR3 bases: TGTGCCAGCAGCGGTAGCGGGGCCCAAGAGACCCAGTACTTC. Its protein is CASSGSGAQETQYF.

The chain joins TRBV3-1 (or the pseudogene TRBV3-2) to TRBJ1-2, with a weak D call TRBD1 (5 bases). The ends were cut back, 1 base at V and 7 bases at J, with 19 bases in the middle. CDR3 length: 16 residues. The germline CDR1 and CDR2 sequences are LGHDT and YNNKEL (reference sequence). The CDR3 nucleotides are TGTGCCAGCAGCCAAGTACGGACACGTTCAAAGGGTGGCTACACCTTC. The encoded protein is CASSQVRTRSKGGYTF.

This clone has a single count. Here the CDR3 reads CASSRTGYEQYF. Here the CDR3 DNA reads TGTGCCAGCAGCAGGACAGGGTACGAGCAGTACTTC. The chain links TRBV13 to TRBJ2-7, with 8 nucleotides matching TRBD1. Germline V CDR1 and CDR2: PRHDT, FYEKMQ (reference sequence). The CDR3 consists of 12 residues. The ends lost 5 bases at V and 4 bases at J; junction bases unmatched: 1.

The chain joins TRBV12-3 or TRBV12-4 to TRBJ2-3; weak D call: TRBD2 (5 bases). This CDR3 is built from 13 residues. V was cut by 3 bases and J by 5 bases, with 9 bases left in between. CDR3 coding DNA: TGTGCCAGCAGTTTGGGAGCAGTAGATACGCAGTATTTT. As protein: CASSLGAVDTQYF.